The 30 T cell receptor beta chains listed next were all sequenced from one sample in a study of vaccination and CD4 T cells after COVID-19 (dated by TCRdb to the early 2020s). Library prep was done by PCR. The listed sequencing device is Illumina iSeq 100. DNA from cultured CD4+ T cells was subjected to TCR sequencing with the Oncomine TCR Beta short-read assay at the Johns Hopkins FTIC core. TCRdb reanalyzed the raw reads on its own, using fastp at Q25 for trimming and MiXCR for clone calling, and kept in-frame beta chains. Here each entry gathers all rows of one CDR3 protein and keeps the most common genes and DNA. The sample table records 13,000 to 15,000 distinct CDR3 sequences; 50% to 65% of these occur just once. Together, the top ten hold over 9.5% of the sample. These receptors lack a known antigen. The sample's treatment or condition label, decoded: 10-day PBMC culture with coronavirus spike peptide pools or control peptides (ViraFEST assay).

The specimen comprised CD4+ T cells from blood, cultured in vitro, sampled before SARS-CoV-2 vaccination. The receptors were gathered from a human donor who had recovered from COVID-19.

The chain links TRBV6-1 to TRBJ2-7; 11 nucleotides match TRBD2. This CDR3 is built from 14 residues. Germline CDR1 and CDR2: MNHNS and SASEGT. Trimming removed 6 bases from V and 3 bases from J; junction bases left unmatched: 4. This CDR3 reads CASRIAGGVYEQYF. DNA for the CDR3: TGTGCCAGCAGAATAGCGGGAGGGGTCTACGAGCAGTACTTC.

This sequence joins TRBV20-1 and TRBJ2-2; 12 bases align to TRBD1. CDR1 and CDR2 from the germline V gene are DFQATT and SNEGSKA (reference sequence). This CDR3 is 15 amino acids long. With 5 bases clipped from V and 5 bases from J, the junction kept 6 bases outside the gene matches. In nucleotides, the CDR3 is TGCAGTGCTGCCGGGACAGGGGGCAAGACCGGGGAGCTGTTTTTT. It translates to CSAAGTGGKTGELFF.

J is TRBJ1-5 and V is TRBV20-1; no clear D. The CDR3 is made up of 12 amino acids. V lost 6 bases and J lost 2, with 8 bases in between. The germline V gene has CDR1 DFQATT and CDR2 SNEGSKA (reference sequence). CDR3 sequence: CSATLGNQPQHF. CDR3 bases: TGCAGTGCGACCCTTGGCAATCAGCCCCAGCATTTT.

V is TRBV20-1 and J is TRBJ1-5; 10 nucleotides agree with TRBD1. Germline CDR1 and CDR2: DFQATT and SNEGSKA (reference sequence). CDR3 length equals 16 residues. The V gene end was trimmed by 4 bases and the J gene end by 5 bases; junction bases not matched to a gene: 11. The DNA for the CDR3 is TGCAGTGCTACTAAAATGGGACAGGGGAGGGATCAGCCCCAGCATTTT. It is translated as CSATKMGQGRDQPQHF.

This chain uses TRBV2 with TRBJ2-3, with a weak D call TRBD2 (5 bases). The CDR3 is 13 amino acids. V was shortened by 6 bases and J by 5 bases, with 12 bases between the two germline ends. Per the germline V gene, CDR1 is SNHLY and CDR2 is FYNNEI. CDR3 coding DNA: TGTGCCAGCAGCTTCGGGAATATAGATACGCAGTATTTT. This codes for CASSFGNIDTQYF. The complete variable domain, with remaining parts taken from reference TRBV2 and TRBJ2-3, reads EPEVTQTPSHQVTQMGQEVILRCVPISNHLYFYWYRQILGQKVEFLVSFYNNEISEKSEIFDDQFSVERPDGSNFTLKIRSTKLEDSAMYFCASSFGNIDTQYFGPGTRLTVL.

V usage is TRBV5-1 and J usage is TRBJ1-6; 7 bases agree with TRBD1. Germline V CDR1 and CDR2: SGHRS, YFSETQ. Trimming took 7 bases from V and 7 from J; bases not matched to a gene: 8. The CDR3 covers 14 residues. The CDR3 region is CASPRDRANSPLHF. CDR3 nucleotides: TGCGCCAGCCCCCGGGACAGAGCAAATTCACCCCTCCACTTT. The full variable domain, its missing parts supplied by reference TRBV5-1 and TRBJ1-6, is KAGVTQTPRYLIKTRGQQVTLSCSPISGHRSVSWYQQTPGQGLQFLFEYFSETQRNKGNFPGRFSGRQFSNSRSEMNVSTLELGDSALYLCASPRDRANSPLHFGNGTRLTVT.

V and J are TRBV5-1 and TRBJ2-5; TRBD2 matches at 7 bases. Germline-derived CDR1 and CDR2 are SGHRS and YFSETQ. Unmatched junction bases numbered 13, after V lost 4 bases and J lost 1 base. The length of the CDR3 is 17 residues. CDR3: CASSPTLAGETQETQYF. CDR3 bases: TGCGCCAGCAGCCCGACACTGGCGGGAGAAACCCAAGAGACCCAGTACTTC.

V usage is TRBV12-3 or TRBV12-4 and J usage is TRBJ1-1; D is perhaps TRBD1 (5 bases). Trimming cost V 3 bases and J 4 bases, with 9 bases left between them. The length of the CDR3 is 13 residues. As DNA, the CDR3 is TGTGCCAGCAGTTTCGGGGGTGCCACTGAAGCTTTCTTT. It translates to CASSFGGATEAFF.

The chain has TRBV2 and TRBJ2-3; maybe TRBD2 (6 bases). The V end lost 3 bases, the J end lost 2 bases, and 9 bases lay between the germline ends. Germline V CDR1 and CDR2: SNHLY, FYNNEI. This CDR3 comprises 14 residues. This chain's CDR3 is CASSEWDFTDTQYF. The CDR3 DNA follows: TGTGCCAGCAGTGAGTGGGACTTCACAGATACGCAGTATTTT.

In its sample, this clonotype was seen a few times. The V and J genes are TRBV20-1 and TRBJ1-5; 7 bases agree with TRBD1. Germline trimming cut 4 bases from V and 2 bases from J; bases unmatched to any gene: 5. The CDR3 contains 14 residues. The germline V gene has CDR1 DFQATT and CDR2 SNEGSKA (reference sequence). CDR3 coding DNA: TGCAGTGCTAAGGGCGGACAGGGCAATCAGCCCCAGCATTTT. Amino acid sequence: CSAKGGQGNQPQHF.

This clonotype has only one observation. The chain is built from TRBV7-9 and TRBJ2-1; 10 positions agree with TRBD2. The V segment lost 0 bases and the J segment 3 bases; nucleotides outside the gene matches: 8. The CDR3 contains 18 residues. Germline V gene sequence: CDR1 SEHNR, CDR2 FQNEAQ (reference sequence). The CDR3 here is CASSLAVASGSLYNEQFF. CDR3 bases: TGTGCCAGCAGCTTAGCGGTGGCTAGCGGGAGTCTCTACAATGAGCAGTTCTTC.

The V call is TRBV27, the J call TRBJ2-7; TRBD1 is a possible D gene (6 bases). In germline, CDR1 is MNHEY, CDR2 SMNVEV (reference sequence). V was cut by 5 bases and J by 8 bases, with 19 bases left in between. This CDR3 spans 14 amino acids. This CDR3 reads CASSLRQVGAQQYF. The CDR3 region has the DNA TGTGCCAGCAGTCTCCGACAGGTGGGAGCGCAGCAGTACTTC.

The chain carries TRBV7-8 and TRBJ2-1; D is ambiguous. CDR1 is SGHVS, CDR2 FQNEAQ, per germline. The V and J ends lost 0 bases and 4 bases respectively, with 7 bases between them. The CDR3 contains 14 residues. The CDR3 protein is CASSLAHLYNEQFF. In nucleotides, the CDR3 is TGTGCCAGCAGCTTAGCGCACTTGTACAATGAGCAGTTCTTC.

The rearrangement links TRBV12-3 or TRBV12-4 to TRBJ1-1; TRBD1 aligns across 10 bases. With 0 bases clipped from V and 5 bases from J, the junction kept 3 bases outside the gene matches. This CDR3 has 15 amino acids. The CDR3 here is CASSLATGGETEAFF. CDR3 DNA: TGTGCCAGCAGTTTAGCGACAGGGGGCGAGACTGAAGCTTTCTTT.

This chain joins TRBV11-1 and TRBJ2-1; D ambiguous. The germline V and J ends were trimmed by 5 bases and 0 bases, with 11 bases remaining between them. Germline V gives CDR1 SGHAT, CDR2 FQDESV (reference sequence). The CDR3 is 15 amino acids. CDR3 sequence reads: CASSTRRGSYNEQFF. In DNA, the CDR3 is TGTGCCAGCAGCACCCGCCGAGGCTCCTACAATGAGCAGTTCTTC.

The chain uses TRBV12-3 or TRBV12-4 and TRBJ2-5; D unresolved. The CDR3 has 11 residues. Trimming removed 5 bases at V and 5 bases at J, with 6 bases between. This CDR3 reads CASSIAETQYF. For the CDR3, the DNA is TGTGCCAGCAGTATTGCCGAGACCCAGTACTTC.

The table lists this clonotype with a few counts. This chain links TRBV20-1 with TRBJ2-2; TRBD1 is a possible D gene (6 bases). Trimming stripped 6 bases from V and 4 bases from J, with 18 bases between. The CDR3 has 15 amino acids. Germline V gene sequence: CDR1 DFQATT, CDR2 SNEGSKA (reference sequence). The CDR3 region has the DNA TGCAGTGCAAACACCCCGACAGGCTTCACCGGGGAGCTGTTTTTT. As protein: CSANTPTGFTGELFF.

The CDR3 spells CAISLGQGYGFGLRDVLTF. The DNA of the CDR3 is TGTGCCATCAGCTTAGGACAGGGCTATGGGTTTGGGCTACGGGACGTCCTGACTTTC. This chain connects TRBV10-3 to TRBJ2-6; 8 nucleotides match TRBD1. Germline V gives CDR1 ENHRY, CDR2 SYGVKD. The length of the CDR3 is 19 residues. V shed 6 bases and J 11 bases; nucleotides not matched to a gene: 24.

This sequence joins TRBV6-4 and TRBJ1-2, with 8 bases that match TRBD1. V trimming: 4 bases; J trimming: 4 bases; junction bases outside the gene matches: 2. Germline CDR1 is MRHNA and CDR2 is SNTAGT. The CDR3 has 13 amino acids. CDR3: CASSGTGLYGYTF. The DNA of the CDR3 is TGTGCCAGCAGTGGGACAGGGCTCTATGGCTACACCTTC.

This chain joins TRBV20-1 and TRBJ2-2, with 7 bases matching TRBD2. Trimming removed 4 bases from V and 2 bases from J; junction bases left unmatched: 7. The CDR3 runs to 15 residues. Germline values: CDR1 DFQATT, CDR2 SNEGSKA (reference sequence). This chain's CDR3 is CSANLGRVNTGELFF. DNA for the CDR3: TGCAGTGCTAATCTTGGGAGGGTTAACACCGGGGAGCTGTTTTTT.

J is TRBJ2-3 and V is TRBV20-1; TRBD2 agrees at 8 bases. This CDR3 region has 15 residues. The V segment lost 5 bases and the J segment 0 bases; nucleotides outside the gene matches: 7. Germline V CDR1 and CDR2: DFQATT, SNEGSKA (reference sequence). The CDR3 coding sequence is TGCAGTGCTCCCAGCGGGAGCGCAAGCACAGATACGCAGTATTTT. This translates into CSAPSGSASTDTQYF.

This clonotype was counted between two and nine times. The rearrangement uses TRBV27 and TRBJ1-1; D is unclear. Germline V gene lookup returns CDR1 MNHEY and CDR2 SMNVEV (reference sequence). Trimming left V 7 bases short and J 1 base short, with 7 bases between. The length of the CDR3 is 12 residues. CDR3 in amino acids: CASTTTNTEAFF. The CDR3 nucleotides read TGTGCCAGCACAACCACGAACACTGAAGCTTTCTTT.

The chain is built from TRBV2 and TRBJ1-2; no definite D call. CDR3 length: 14 amino acids. CDR1 and CDR2 (germline): SNHLY, FYNNEI. V lost 4 bases and J 5 bases, leaving 14 bases between the germline ends. CDR3 sequence: CASSGQGRNYGYTF. CDR3 coding DNA: TGTGCCAGCAGTGGGCAAGGCAGAAATTATGGCTACACCTTC.

This clonotype has a handful of counts. This chain uses TRBV20-1 with TRBJ2-7; 14 bases line up with TRBD2. CDR3 length: 14 amino acids. The germline V gene encodes CDR1 DFQATT and CDR2 SNEGSKA (reference sequence). V shed 6 bases and J 2 bases; nucleotides not matched to a gene: 3. CDR3 nucleotide sequence: TGCAGTGCGGGGACTAGCGGGAGTCCCTACGAGCAGTACTTC. Translation gives CSAGTSGSPYEQYF.

The V call is TRBV20-1, the J call TRBJ2-7; 15 bases line up with TRBD2. This CDR3 region has 18 residues. With V trimmed by 5 bases and J by 2 bases, 13 bases remained unmatched. The germline V gene has CDR1 DFQATT and CDR2 SNEGSKA (reference sequence). The CDR3 here is CSARTGTSGRRRPYEQYF. CDR3 nucleotides: TGCAGTGCTCGAACCGGGACTAGCGGGAGGAGGAGGCCCTACGAGCAGTACTTC.

This clonotype has just a few counts. This sequence joins TRBV4-1 and TRBJ1-2, with a possible D match to TRBD1 (5 bases). The CDR3 is made up of 15 amino acids. From germline, CDR1 is MGHRA and CDR2 YSYEKL. V lost 0 bases, J lost 2 bases, and 10 bases lay in between. CDR3 in DNA: TGCGCCAGCAGCCAAGACCAGGGTTTGAACTATGGCTACACCTTC. This encodes CASSQDQGLNYGYTF.

There are a few counts of this clonotype. The chain uses TRBV7-6 and TRBJ1-4, with D possibly being TRBD1 (6 bases). Germline lookup yields CDR1 SGHVS and CDR2 FNYEAQ. V was shortened by 6 bases and J by 8 bases, with 16 bases between the two germline ends. The CDR3 has 14 amino acids. The CDR3 reads CASSTGWGTEKLFF. The DNA for the CDR3 is TGTGCCAGCAGTACAGGGTGGGGGACGGAAAAACTGTTTTTT.

This chain connects TRBV7-2 to TRBJ2-5, with 11 nucleotides matching TRBD2. V lost 5 bases and J lost 4; bases outside the gene matches: 12. There are 17 residues in the CDR3. Germline V gives CDR1 SGHTA, CDR2 FQGNSA. The CDR3 region has the DNA TGTGCCAGCAGCACCGGCGCGGGACTAGCGGAGATAGAGACCCAGTACTTC. It yields the protein CASSTGAGLAEIETQYF.

The chain is built from TRBV28 and TRBJ1-5; no definite D call. The CDR3 length is 16 residues. V lost 3 bases and J 2 bases, leaving 14 bases between the germline ends. Germline V gene sequence: CDR1 MDHEN, CDR2 SYDVKM. CDR3 residues: CASSFWGLRGNQPQHF. The CDR3 DNA reads TGTGCCAGCAGTTTTTGGGGATTACGAGGCAATCAGCCCCAGCATTTT. The variable domain in full, with the rest retrieved from reference TRBV28 and TRBJ1-5, is DVKVTQSSRYLVKRTGEKVFLECVQDMDHENMFWYRQDPGLGLRLIYFSYDVKMKEKGDIPEGYSVSREKKERFSLILESASTNQTSMYLCASSFWGLRGNQPQHFGDGTRLSIL.

V and J are TRBV19 and TRBJ1-4; possibly TRBD1 for D (6 bases). CDR1 LNHDA and CDR2 SQIVND come from the germline V gene (reference sequence). This CDR3 contains 15 residues. V lost 5 bases and J lost 3, with 13 bases in between. In DNA form, the CDR3 reads TGTGCCAGTAGTGAGGGGGGAGATTCTAATGAAAAACTGTTTTTT. This encodes CASSEGGDSNEKLFF.